Listed here is a single T cell receptor (beta chain). Its antigen is not known. The source of the sample is a study of cytomegalovirus exposure and HLA in healthy donors. Study-wide findings and caveats: The number of N-insertions in an Asian-associated ancestry cluster was reportedly below the approximately 680-donor mean in a later analysis. Later, an analysis showed that TCR beta chains associated with HLA were more clonally expanded than others that were equally common.

In the PCR, 60 Vbeta and 13 Jbeta primers were used. The table came from immunoSEQ multiplex PCR; TCRdb's copy has only in-frame clones and leaves some out. This table has 150,000 to 170,000 clones, approximately 80% appearing once. This CDR3 region has 14 residues. The J segment lost 4 bases and the V segment lost 0 bases, leaving 0 bases of the junction unmatched. Germline V gives CDR1 SGHNT, CDR2 YYREEE (reference sequence). The chain recombines TRBV5-4 with TRBJ2-5; 10 bases align to TRBD1. The sequenced sample was PBMCs. The TCR comes from a woman between 35 and 50 years old in good health and CMV-seropositive. CDR3 nucleotides: TGTGCCAGCAGCTTGGGGGACAGGGGAGAGACCCAGTACTTC. It yields the protein CASSLGDRGETQYF.